The source of this TCR beta chain is a study of blood T cell repertoires in COVID-19. Turning to the study itself: Donors in the United States, Italy and Spain gave samples during acute or convalescent COVID-19.

CDR3 length: 15 residues. The germline V gene encodes CDR1 WNHNN and CDR2 SYGVQD (reference sequence). Trimming took off 9 bases at V and 4 bases at J, with 18 bases between the two ends. Generated by immunoSEQ multiplex PCR, the TCRdb table keeps only in-frame clones and is missing some. The table lists 300,000 to 400,000 clones, about 85% of them singletons. This study enrolled people aged 18 to 89 from about two dozen US geographic areas. Cohorts were determined from participant-reported clinical history. The sample was PBMCs or T cells enriched from blood (not recorded which). The TCR was taken from a woman in her thirties who had been exposed to COVID-19. The J gene is TRBJ1-4, the V gene TRBV10-1, with D hard to call. The CDR3 bases are TGCGCCAGAAGATTCCGGGGAAGAATTAATGAAAAACTGTTTTTT. Translated, it gives CARRFRGRINEKLFF.